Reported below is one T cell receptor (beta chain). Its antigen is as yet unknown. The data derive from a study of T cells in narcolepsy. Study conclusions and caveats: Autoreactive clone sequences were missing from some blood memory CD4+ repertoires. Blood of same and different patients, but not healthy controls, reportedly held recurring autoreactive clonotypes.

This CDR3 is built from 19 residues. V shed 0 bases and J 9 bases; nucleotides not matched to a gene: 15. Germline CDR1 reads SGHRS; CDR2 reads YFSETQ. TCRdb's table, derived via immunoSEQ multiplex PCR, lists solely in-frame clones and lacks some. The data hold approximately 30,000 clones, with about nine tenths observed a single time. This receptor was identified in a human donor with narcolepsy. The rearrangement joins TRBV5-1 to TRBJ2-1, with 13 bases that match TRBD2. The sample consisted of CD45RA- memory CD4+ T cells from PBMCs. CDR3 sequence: CASSLAAGTSGAGGGEQFF. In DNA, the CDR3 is TGCGCCAGCAGCTTGGCTGCCGGGACTAGCGGGGCAGGAGGTGGTGAGCAGTTCTTC.